A selection of T cell receptor beta chains follows, all from one sample in a study of blood T cell repertoires in COVID-19. Using immunoSEQ multiplex PCR, the repertoire was profiled, and TCRdb retains in-frame clones only, with some absent. The sample records 140,000 or so clones, around 85% being singletons. The source material was PBMCs or T cells enriched from blood (not recorded which). The receptors derive from a woman in her thirties or forties who had recovered from COVID-19. CDR3s include the opening cysteine and the closing phenylalanine or tryptophan. A D gene is named only where the DNA matches it firmly. Expanded clones get a size class; other rows say once, few or many, or leave the size out.

V	size	J	D	DNA	CDR3
TRBV4-2	-	TRBJ2-4	-	TGTGCCAGCAGCACCCAGGGCGGGGAGTCGGCCAAAAACATTCAGTACTTC	CASSTQGGESAKNIQYF
TRBV12-5	-	TRBJ2-7	TRBD1	TGTGCTAGTGGCCTGACAGGGGAAGGTGTCACCTACGAGCAGTACTTC	CASGLTGEGVTYEQYF
TRBV6-5	-	TRBJ1-5	-	TGTGCCAGCAGGCCCCGTATGGACAGTAATCAGCCCCAGCATTTT	CASRPRMDSNQPQHF
TRBV2	-	TRBJ2-5	-	TGTGCCAGCAGAACCCTACAGGTGACCCAGTACTTC	CASRTLQVTQYF
TRBV5-1	once	TRBJ1-2	TRBD1	TGCGCCAGCAGCCCACGGACAGGGGCTAAGGGAACTTATGGCTACACCTTC	CASSPRTGAKGTYGYTF
TRBV6-1	-	TRBJ1-6	TRBD1	TGTGCCAGCAGTGAAACATCAGGGGGTAATTCACCCCTCCACTTT	CASSETSGGNSPLHF
TRBV5-1	-	TRBJ2-3	-	TGCGCCAGCAGCTACCTTCAGCGGAGCACAGATACGCAGTATTTT	CASSYLQRSTDTQYF
TRBV13	-	TRBJ1-2	-	TGTGCCAGCAGCTTGGAACAGGGTGGCTATGGCTACACCTTC	CASSLEQGGYGYTF
TRBV27	-	TRBJ2-3	TRBD2	TGTGCCAGCAGTGTGGGACTAGCGGGCACAGATACGCAGTATTTT	CASSVGLAGTDTQYF
TRBV27	once	TRBJ2-7	-	TGTGCCAGCAAGGAACTAGCTAAGAGGGAGCAGTACTTC	CASKELAKREQYF
TRBV4-1	-	TRBJ2-7	TRBD1	TGCGCCAGCAGCCCCCCTGAGGGGGCCGAGCAGTACTTC	CASSPPEGAEQYF
TRBV12-3/TRBV12-4	-	TRBJ2-7	-	TGTGCCAGCAGTTTCACACCCTACGAGCAGTACTTC	CASSFTPYEQYF
TRBV18	-	TRBJ1-1	-	TGTGCCAGCTCACCCTCCCAGGGCCAGAACACTGAAGCTTTCTTT	CASSPSQGQNTEAFF
TRBV6-5	-	TRBJ1-2	-	TGTGCCAGCAGCTCCTCTCGGAGAGCTAACTATGGCTACACCTTC	CASSSSRRANYGYTF
TRBV19	-	TRBJ2-7	-	TGTGCCAGTAGTATCGACGTTTCGGCGGGATTCCCCTACGAGCAGTACTTC	CASSIDVSAGFPYEQYF
TRBV29-1	-	TRBJ2-2	-	TGCAGCGTTACCGGGACAACGAACACCGGGGAGCTGTTTTTT	CSVTGTTNTGELFF
TRBV15	-	TRBJ1-4	-	TGTGCCACCAGCAGAGATTCAAACAGCATTAATGAAAAACTGTTTTTT	CATSRDSNSINEKLFF
TRBV19	-	TRBJ2-1	-	TGTGCCAGTAGTATGGTCGGTTTTTCCTACAATGAGCAGTTCTTC	CASSMVGFSYNEQFF
TRBV4-1	-	TRBJ1-6	-	TGCGCCACCCAGGAATGGGGGGAATCACCCCTCCACTTT	CATQEWGESPLHF
TRBV2	-	TRBJ2-7	-	TGTGCCGGTGGACTATCATCCTACGAGCAGTACTTC	CAGGLSSYEQYF
TRBV14	-	TRBJ2-3	-	TGTGCCAGCAGCCAGGGAGCCTCTAGCACAGATACGCAGTATTTT	CASSQGASSTDTQYF
TRBV19	-	TRBJ1-1	TRBD1	TGTGCCAGTAGTTCGCCGGGACAGCCGAACACTGAAGCTTTCTTT	CASSSPGQPNTEAFF
TRBV4-1	few	TRBJ1-2	-	TGCGCCAGCAGCCAAGATCGTGAGGGTCGGGGCTACACCTTC	CASSQDREGRGYTF
TRBV28	-	TRBJ2-5	-	TGTGCCACCAAGGCGTCACTCGCCGGCGGAGAGACCCAGTACTTC	CATKASLAGGETQYF
TRBV29-1	-	TRBJ1-2	-	TGCAGCGTTGAAGGGACATCCTCCGCCGGGGGCTATGGCTACACCTTC	CSVEGTSSAGGYGYTF
TRBV29-1	-	TRBJ2-1	TRBD2	TGCAGCGTTGTTAGCGGGAGGGCCTACAATGAGCAGTTCTTC	CSVVSGRAYNEQFF
TRBV2	few	TRBJ2-1	TRBD1	TGTGCCAGCGGACAGGGTCTTTACAATGAGCAGTTCTTC	CASGQGLYNEQFF